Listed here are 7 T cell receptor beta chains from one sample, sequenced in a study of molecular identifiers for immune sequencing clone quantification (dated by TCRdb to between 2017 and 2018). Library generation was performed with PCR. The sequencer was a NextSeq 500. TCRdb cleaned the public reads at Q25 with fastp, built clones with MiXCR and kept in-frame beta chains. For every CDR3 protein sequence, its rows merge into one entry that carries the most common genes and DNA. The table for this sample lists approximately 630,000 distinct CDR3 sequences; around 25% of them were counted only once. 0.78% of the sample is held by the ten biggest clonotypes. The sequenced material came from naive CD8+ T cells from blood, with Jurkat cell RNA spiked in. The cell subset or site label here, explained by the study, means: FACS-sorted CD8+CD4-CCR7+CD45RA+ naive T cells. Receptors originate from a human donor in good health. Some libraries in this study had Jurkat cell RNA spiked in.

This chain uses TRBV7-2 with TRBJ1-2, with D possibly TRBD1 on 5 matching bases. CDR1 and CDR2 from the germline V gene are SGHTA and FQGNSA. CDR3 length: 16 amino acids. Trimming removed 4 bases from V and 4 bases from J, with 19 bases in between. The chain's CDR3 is CASSSREWDLLYGYTF. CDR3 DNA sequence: TGTGCCAGCAGCTCCCGAGAATGGGACCTTCTCTATGGCTACACCTTC.

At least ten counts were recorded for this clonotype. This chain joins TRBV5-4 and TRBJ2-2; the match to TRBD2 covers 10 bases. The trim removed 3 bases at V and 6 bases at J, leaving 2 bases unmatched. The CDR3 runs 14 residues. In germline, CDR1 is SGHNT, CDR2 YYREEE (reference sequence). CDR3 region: CASSSGLAAGELFF. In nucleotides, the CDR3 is TGTGCCAGCAGCTCTGGACTAGCGGCCGGGGAGCTGTTTTTT.

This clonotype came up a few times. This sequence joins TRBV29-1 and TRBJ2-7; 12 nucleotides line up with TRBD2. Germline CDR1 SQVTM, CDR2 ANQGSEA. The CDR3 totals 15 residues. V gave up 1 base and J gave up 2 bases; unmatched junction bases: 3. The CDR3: CSVEAGLAGTYEQYF. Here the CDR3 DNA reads TGCAGCGTTGAAGCCGGACTAGCGGGAACCTACGAGCAGTACTTC.

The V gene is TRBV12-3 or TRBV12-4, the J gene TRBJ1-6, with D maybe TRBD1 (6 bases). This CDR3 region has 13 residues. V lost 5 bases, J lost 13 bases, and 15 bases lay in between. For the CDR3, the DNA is TGTGCCAGCAGTAAATCGACAGGAGCCCCCCTCCACTTT. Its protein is CASSKSTGAPLHF.

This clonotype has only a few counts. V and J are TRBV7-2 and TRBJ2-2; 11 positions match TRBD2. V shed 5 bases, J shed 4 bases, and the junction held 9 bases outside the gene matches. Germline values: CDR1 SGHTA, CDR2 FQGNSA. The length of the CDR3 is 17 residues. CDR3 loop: CASSRKKGTSGTGELFF. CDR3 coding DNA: TGTGCCAGCAGCCGAAAAAAGGGGACTAGCGGCACCGGGGAGCTGTTTTTT.

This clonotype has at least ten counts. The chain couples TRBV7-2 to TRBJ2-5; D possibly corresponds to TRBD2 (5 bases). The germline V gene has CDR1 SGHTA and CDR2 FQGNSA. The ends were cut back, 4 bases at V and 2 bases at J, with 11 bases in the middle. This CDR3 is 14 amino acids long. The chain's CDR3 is CASSSLGEQETQYF. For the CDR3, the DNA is TGTGCCAGCAGCTCCCTCGGGGAGCAAGAGACCCAGTACTTC.

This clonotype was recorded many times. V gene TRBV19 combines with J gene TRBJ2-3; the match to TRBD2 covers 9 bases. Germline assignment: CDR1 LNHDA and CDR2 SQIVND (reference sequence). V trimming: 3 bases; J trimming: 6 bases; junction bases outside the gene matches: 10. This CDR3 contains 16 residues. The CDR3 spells CASSISGGPGMDTQYF. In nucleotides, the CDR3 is TGTGCCAGTAGTATCAGCGGGGGGCCGGGGATGGATACGCAGTATTTT.